The clone carrying this T cell receptor beta chain was observed many times. Molecular barcoded adaptors covering alpha/delta and beta/gamma chains were used on approximately 440 ng RNA. TCRdb passed the reads through MiXCR, listing each CDR3 protein once. The data contain roughly 25,000 distinct CDR3 sequences, under 15% of them singletons. This CDR3 is built from 17 residues. Trimming removed 6 bases at V and 3 bases at J, with 21 bases between. Germline V lookup: CDR1 SNHLY, CDR2 FYNNEI. This sample stems from a study of read filtering for tumor transcriptome and immune sequencing. Sequencing was carried out using a population of CD138-negative cells sorted from bone marrow. V is TRBV2 and J is TRBJ2-1; TRBD1 is a possible D gene (5 bases). The source is a donor at least 40 years old with multiple myeloma. CDR3 sequence reads: CASRRSVGQGSYNEQFF. CDR3 sequence (DNA): TGTGCCAGCAGGCGGTCCGTGGGCCAGGGTAGCTACAATGAGCAGTTCTTC.